The 16 T cell receptor beta chains below all came from one sample that was sequenced in a study of blood T cell repertoires in COVID-19. TCRdb keeps only in-frame clones here, not all; method: immunoSEQ multiplex PCR. The sample carries about 40,000 clones, roughly 93% recorded once. Sequenced input: peripheral blood. The receptors shown here come from a man aged 45-65 years with active COVID-19.

The chain employs TRBV3-1 (or the pseudogene TRBV3-2) and TRBJ2-7, with 12 positions matching TRBD2. CDR3 length equals 15 residues. Per germline, CDR1 LGHDT and CDR2 YNNKEL (reference sequence). V dropped 2 bases and J dropped 7; count of bases not matched to a gene: 6. The CDR3 sequence: CASSQSTSGSGEQYF. As DNA, the CDR3 is TGTGCCAGCAGCCAATCGACTAGCGGGAGTGGGGAGCAGTACTTC.

The V and J genes are TRBV28 and TRBJ1-2, with 9 bases matching TRBD1. The ends lost 6 bases at V and 5 bases at J; junction bases unmatched: 10. CDR1 is MDHEN, CDR2 SYDVKM, per germline. This CDR3 comprises 15 residues. DNA for the CDR3: TGTGCCAGCAGGGACACAGGGGGCCTCCAATATGGCTACACCTTC. It encodes CASRDTGGLQYGYTF.

The rearrangement joins TRBV6-5 to TRBJ1-1; D unresolved. V was cut by 5 bases and J by 4 bases, with 8 bases left in between. CDR3 length: 12 amino acids. Germline lookup yields CDR1 MNHEY and CDR2 SVGAGI. The CDR3 region has the DNA TGTGCCAGCAGTCCATCCGGCACTGAAGCTTTCTTT. It yields the protein CASSPSGTEAFF.

V and J are TRBV18 and TRBJ1-1; D might be TRBD1 (5 bases). This CDR3 comprises 15 residues. Germline V gene lookup returns CDR1 KGHSH and CDR2 LQKENI. Trimming took 2 bases from V and 1 from J, leaving 11 bases between them. The CDR3 sequence: CASSPGGARNTEAFF. In DNA form, the CDR3 reads TGTGCCAGCTCACCAGGCGGGGCTCGGAACACTGAAGCTTTCTTT.

This sequence joins TRBV10-3 and TRBJ2-1; 8 nucleotides align to TRBD2. V trimming: 3 bases; J trimming: 1 base; junction bases outside the gene matches: 2. The germline CDR1 and CDR2 sequences are ENHRY and SYGVKD. This CDR3 spans 15 amino acids. The CDR3: CAISDSGDSYNEQFF. CDR3 coding DNA: TGTGCCATCAGTGATAGCGGGGATTCCTACAATGAGCAGTTCTTC.

The CDR3 DNA reads TGTGCCAGCAGCTCGCCGGGACAGGCTGCCTACGAGCAGTACTTC. Encoded protein: CASSSPGQAAYEQYF. The V and J genes are TRBV7-2 and TRBJ2-7; 8 bases align to TRBD1. CDR3 length: 15 residues. V lost 4 bases to trimming and J lost 2 bases; unmatched junction nucleotides: 7. The germline V gene has CDR1 SGHTA and CDR2 FQGNSA.

The chain employs TRBV6-6 and TRBJ1-2, with 7 bases identical to TRBD1. CDR1 is MNHNY and CDR2 is SVGAGI in the germline V gene (reference sequence). The CDR3 is 14 amino acids. The V segment lost 2 bases and the J segment 5 bases; nucleotides outside the gene matches: 5. The DNA of the CDR3 is TGTGCCAGCAGTTACCAACAGGGGCCGTATGGCTACACCTTC. Protein: CASSYQQGPYGYTF.

This chain uses TRBV28 with TRBJ2-1; D is unresolved. CDR3 length equals 13 residues. Deletions cut 6 bases from V and 2 bases from J, with 8 bases between. CDR1 is MDHEN and CDR2 is SYDVKM in the germline V gene. The DNA of the CDR3 is TGTGCCAGCAGCTCACTCCCCTACAATGAGCAGTTCTTC. It translates to CASSSLPYNEQFF.

The V and J genes are TRBV7-3 and TRBJ2-1; the match to TRBD2 covers 8 bases. V lost 2 bases and J lost 6; bases outside the gene matches: 6. The CDR3 covers 15 residues. From germline, CDR1 is SGHTA and CDR2 FQGTGA. The CDR3, as DNA: TGTGCCAGCAGCTTAGTCCTCGGGACTAGCAATGAGCAGTTCTTC. This encodes CASSLVLGTSNEQFF.

This clone was observed a few times. The V call is TRBV18, the J call TRBJ1-1; TRBD1 might be the D (6 bases). Trimming stripped 1 base from V and 5 bases from J, with 11 bases between. Germline V CDR1 and CDR2: KGHSH, LQKENI. There are 14 residues in the CDR3. CDR3 sequence reads: CASSPRQTGTEAFF. In DNA form, the CDR3 reads TGTGCCAGCTCACCACGGCAAACAGGGACTGAAGCTTTCTTT.

The V call is TRBV24-1, the J call TRBJ2-1, with D perhaps matching TRBD1 (5 bases). The CDR3 has 15 amino acids. Germline V gene data show CDR1 as KGHDR and CDR2 as SFDVKD. V lost 3 bases, J lost 4 bases, and 12 bases lay in between. CDR3 bases: TGTGCCACCAGTGATAACCGACAGCCTTACAATGAGCAGTTCTTC. Translated: CATSDNRQPYNEQFF.

The V call is TRBV30, the J call TRBJ1-5, with D tentatively TRBD1 (5 bases). Germline V gene sequence: CDR1 GTSNPN, CDR2 SVGIG (reference sequence). V shed 1 base and J shed 3 bases, with 16 bases lying between them. This CDR3 is built from 16 residues. CDR3: CAWSGGDGANNQPQHF. Here the CDR3 DNA reads TGTGCCTGGAGTGGGGGGGACGGCGCCAACAATCAGCCCCAGCATTTT.

The V and J genes are TRBV7-3 and TRBJ2-6, with a tentative D call TRBD1 (5 bases). Looked up from germline, CDR1 is SGHTA and CDR2 is FQGTGA. This CDR3 is 16 amino acids long. With 4 bases removed from V and 0 bases from J, the gap between germline ends came to 10 bases. CDR3 nucleotide sequence: TGTGCCAGCAGCTCCGCGACAGACTCTGGGGCCAACGTCCTGACTTTC. Protein sequence: CASSSATDSGANVLTF.

This sequence joins TRBV3-1 (or the pseudogene TRBV3-2) and TRBJ1-1; D uncertain. This CDR3 has 12 residues. Germline values: CDR1 LGHDT, CDR2 YNNKEL (reference sequence). V gave up 2 bases and J gave up 4 bases, with 5 bases separating them. CDR3: CASSQRGTEAFF. CDR3 bases: TGTGCCAGCAGCCAAAGAGGCACTGAAGCTTTCTTT.

The chain has TRBV7-6 and TRBJ2-2, with 9 bases aligning to TRBD2. J lost 0 bases, V lost 7 bases, and 15 bases had no gene match. Per the germline V gene, CDR1 is SGHVS and CDR2 is FNYEAQ. This CDR3 is 19 amino acids long. CDR3 sequence: CASIRGASGDLANTGELFF. In DNA form, the CDR3 reads TGTGCCAGCATCCGTGGCGCTAGCGGGGACTTAGCGAACACCGGGGAGCTGTTTTTT. Based on the CDR3 plus reference TRBV7-6 and TRBJ2-2, the full variable domain is GAGVSQSPRYKVTKRGQDVALRCDPISGHVSLYWYRQALGQGPEFLTYFNYEAQQDKSGLPNDRFSAERPEGSISTLTIQRTEQRDSAMYRCASIRGASGDLANTGELFFGEGSRLTVL.

This chain links TRBV15 with TRBJ2-5, with D possibly being TRBD2 (6 bases). The CDR3 is made up of 15 amino acids. Germline assignment: CDR1 LNHNV and CDR2 YYDKDF (reference sequence). V lost 0 bases, J lost 5 bases, and 13 bases lay in between. CDR3 sequence: CATSRDYPEGETQYF. The CDR3 region has the DNA TGTGCCACCAGCAGAGACTACCCGGAGGGGGAGACCCAGTACTTC.